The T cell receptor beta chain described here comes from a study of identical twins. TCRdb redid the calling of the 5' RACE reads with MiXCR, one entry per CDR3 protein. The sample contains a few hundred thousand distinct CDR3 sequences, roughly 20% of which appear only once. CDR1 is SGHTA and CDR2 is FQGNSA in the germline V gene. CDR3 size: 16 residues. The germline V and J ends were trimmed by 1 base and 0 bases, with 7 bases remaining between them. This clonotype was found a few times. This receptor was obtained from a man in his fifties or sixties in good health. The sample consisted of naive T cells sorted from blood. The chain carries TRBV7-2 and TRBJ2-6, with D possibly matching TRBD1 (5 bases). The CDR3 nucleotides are TGTGCCAGCAGCTTAGGGGGCCACTCTGGGGCCAACGTCCTGACTTTC. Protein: CASSLGGHSGANVLTF.